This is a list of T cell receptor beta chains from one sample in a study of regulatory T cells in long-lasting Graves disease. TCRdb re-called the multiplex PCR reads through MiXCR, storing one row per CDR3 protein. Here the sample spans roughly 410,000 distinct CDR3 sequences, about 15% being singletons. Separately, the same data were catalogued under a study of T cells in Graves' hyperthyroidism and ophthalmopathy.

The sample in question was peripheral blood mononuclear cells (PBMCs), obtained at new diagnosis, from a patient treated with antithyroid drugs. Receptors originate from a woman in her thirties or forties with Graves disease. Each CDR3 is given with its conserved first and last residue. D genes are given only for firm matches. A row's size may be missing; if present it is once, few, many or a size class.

CDR3aa: CASSSTGWGAGEAGELFF
CDR3nt: TGTGCCAGCAGCTCCACGGGCTGGGGAGCGGGAGAAGCCGGGGAGCTGTTTTTT
v_gene: TRBV12-3/TRBV12-4
abundance: .
j_gene: TRBJ2-2
d_gene: TRBD2

CDR3aa: CASSWEVNTEAFF
CDR3nt: TGTGCCAGCAGCTGGGAGGTGAACACTGAAGCTTTCTTT
v_gene: TRBV12-3/TRBV12-4
abundance: many
j_gene: TRBJ1-1
d_gene: .

CDR3aa: CAWSVGLAGVYEQYF
CDR3nt: TGTGCCTGGAGTGTAGGACTAGCGGGAGTTTACGAGCAGTACTTC
v_gene: TRBV30
abundance: many
j_gene: TRBJ2-7
d_gene: TRBD2

CDR3aa: CIPDGEGTTEAFF
CDR3nt: TGCATCCCCGACGGGGAGGGGACCACTGAAGCTTTCTTT
v_gene: TRBV20-1
abundance: many
j_gene: TRBJ1-1
d_gene: .

CDR3aa: CASSLLRDKGEQFF
CDR3nt: TGTGCCAGCAGCCTCTTGAGGGATAAAGGTGAGCAGTTCTTC
v_gene: TRBV11-2
abundance: many
j_gene: TRBJ2-1
d_gene: .

CDR3aa: CATSRDLNRVGEQYF
CDR3nt: TGTGCCACCAGCAGAGATCTCAACAGGGTGGGCGAGCAGTACTTC
v_gene: TRBV15
abundance: few
j_gene: TRBJ2-7
d_gene: .

CDR3aa: CASSLAQREPRNEQYF
CDR3nt: TGTGCCAGCAGCTTAGCCCAGCGGGAGCCAAGGAACGAGCAGTACTTC
v_gene: TRBV7-9
abundance: few
j_gene: TRBJ2-7
d_gene: TRBD2

CDR3aa: CASSLFGLDSYEQYF
CDR3nt: TGTGCCAGCAGTTTATTCGGACTGGACTCCTACGAGCAGTACTTC
v_gene: TRBV12-3/TRBV12-4
abundance: many
j_gene: TRBJ2-7
d_gene: .

CDR3aa: CASSYSPGEEETQYF
CDR3nt: TGTGCCAGCAGTTACTCACCAGGGGAAGAAGAGACCCAGTACTTC
v_gene: TRBV6-9
abundance: .
j_gene: TRBJ2-5
d_gene: .

CDR3aa: CASSEGPEASRRGFF
CDR3nt: TGTGCCAGCAGTGAGGGTCCCGAAGCGTCCCGTCGTGGGTTCTTC
v_gene: TRBV2
abundance: many
j_gene: TRBJ2-1
d_gene: .

CDR3aa: CSAVRLETDTQYF
CDR3nt: TGCAGTGCTGTTAGACTGGAGACAGATACGCAGTATTTT
v_gene: TRBV20-1
abundance: few
j_gene: TRBJ2-3
d_gene: .

CDR3aa: CASSLELQGYPDTQYF
CDR3nt: TGTGCCAGCAGCTTAGAACTACAGGGCTACCCAGATACGCAGTATTTT
v_gene: TRBV11-2
abundance: many
j_gene: TRBJ2-3
d_gene: .

CDR3aa: CASSVKADTQYF
CDR3nt: TGTGCCAGCAGTGTAAAAGCAGATACGCAGTATTTT
v_gene: TRBV2
abundance: many
j_gene: TRBJ2-3
d_gene: .

CDR3aa: CASATFRLVRFDADTQYF
CDR3nt: TGTGCTAGTGCCACCTTCCGGTTAGTTAGGTTCGACGCAGATACGCAGTATTTT
v_gene: TRBV12-5
abundance: many
j_gene: TRBJ2-3
d_gene: .

CDR3aa: CASSATSDRDGGYTF
CDR3nt: TGTGCCAGCAGCGCCACCAGCGACAGGGATGGTGGCTACACCTTC
v_gene: TRBV2
abundance: .
j_gene: TRBJ1-2
d_gene: TRBD1

CDR3aa: CASSPETAYEQYF
CDR3nt: TGTGCCAGCAGCCCCGAGACCGCCTACGAGCAGTACTTC
v_gene: TRBV7-2
abundance: many
j_gene: TRBJ2-7
d_gene: .

CDR3aa: CASSHIGDTGYGYTF
CDR3nt: TGTGCCAGCAGCCATATAGGAGATACGGGATATGGCTACACCTTC
v_gene: TRBV14
abundance: few
j_gene: TRBJ1-2
d_gene: .